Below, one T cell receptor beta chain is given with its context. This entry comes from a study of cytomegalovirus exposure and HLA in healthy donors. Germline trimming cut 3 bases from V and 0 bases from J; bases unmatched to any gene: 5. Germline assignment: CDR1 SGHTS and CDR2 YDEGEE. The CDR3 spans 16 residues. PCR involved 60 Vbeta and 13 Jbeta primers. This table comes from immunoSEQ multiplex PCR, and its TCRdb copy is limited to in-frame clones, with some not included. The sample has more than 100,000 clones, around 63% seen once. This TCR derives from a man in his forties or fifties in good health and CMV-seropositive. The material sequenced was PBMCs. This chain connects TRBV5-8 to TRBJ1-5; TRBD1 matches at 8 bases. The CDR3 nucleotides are TGTGCCAGCAGCTGGGGGACAGGAAATAGCAATCAGCCCCAGCATTTT. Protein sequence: CASSWGTGNSNQPQHF.